The subject of this entry is one T cell receptor (beta chain). Antigen specificity is unknown. This sample is drawn from a study of T cell responses to AZD1222 COVID-19 vaccine. General study findings and limits: Donors skewed white British and female; clonal diversity was possibly underestimated. Only five to seven AZD1222 recipients tested seropositive at baseline.

Assay: immunoSEQ multiplex PCR; the TCRdb copy retains only in-frame clones and omits some. The repertoire holds under 200,000 clones, with around 90% as singletons. Between the trimmed V and J ends, which lost 6 bases and 4 bases, there was a span of 12 bases. This CDR3 comprises 13 residues. In germline, CDR1 is MNHEY, CDR2 SVGAGI. The genes are TRBV6-5 and TRBJ1-1, with a possible D match to TRBD1 (6 bases). This specimen was peripheral blood, taken on day 0 of AZD1222 vaccination. The clonotype comes from an adult in good health. Written as DNA, the CDR3 is TGTGCCAGCAGCCGGGGGGCTAGCACTGAAGCTTTCTTT. Translating it yields CASSRGASTEAFF.